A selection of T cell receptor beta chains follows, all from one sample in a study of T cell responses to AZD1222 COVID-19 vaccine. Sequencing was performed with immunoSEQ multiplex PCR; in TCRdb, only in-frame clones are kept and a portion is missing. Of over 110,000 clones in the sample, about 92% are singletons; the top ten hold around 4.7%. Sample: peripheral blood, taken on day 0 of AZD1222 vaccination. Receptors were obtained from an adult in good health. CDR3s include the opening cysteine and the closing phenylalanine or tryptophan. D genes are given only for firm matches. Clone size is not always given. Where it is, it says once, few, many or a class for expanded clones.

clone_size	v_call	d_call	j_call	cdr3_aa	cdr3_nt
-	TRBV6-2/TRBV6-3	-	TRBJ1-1	CASSYEGYTEAFF	TGTGCCAGCAGTTACGAGGGGTACACTGAAGCTTTCTTT
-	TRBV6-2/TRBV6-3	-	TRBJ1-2	CASSYDGTNQDGYTF	TGTGCCAGCAGTTACGATGGGACAAATCAAGATGGCTACACCTTC
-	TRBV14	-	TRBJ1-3	CASSQDDDSVVGGNTIYF	TGTGCCAGCAGCCAAGACGACGACAGCGTAGTTGGTGGAAACACCATATATTTT
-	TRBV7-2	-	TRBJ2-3	CASSDYQGDTQYF	TGTGCCAGCAGCGATTACCAGGGAGATACGCAGTATTTT
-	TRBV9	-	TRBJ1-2	CASSPGGGVYGYTF	TGTGCCAGCAGCCCCGGAGGGGGGGTCTATGGCTACACCTTC
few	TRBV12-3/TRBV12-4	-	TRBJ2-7	CASSLGWALEQYF	TGTGCCAGCAGTTTAGGGTGGGCCCTCGAGCAGTACTTC
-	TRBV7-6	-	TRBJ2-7	CASSASYEQYF	TGTGCCAGCAGCGCTAGCTACGAGCAGTACTTC
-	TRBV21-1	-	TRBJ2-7	CASSNDETGTSYEQYF	TGTGCCAGCAGCAATGATGAGACAGGTACGTCCTACGAGCAGTACTTC
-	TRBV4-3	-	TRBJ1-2	CASSQDDSSNYGYTF	TGCGCCAGCAGCCAAGACGACAGCTCTAACTATGGCTACACCTTC
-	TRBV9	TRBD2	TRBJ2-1	CASSASGGSYNEQFF	TGTGCCAGCAGCGCTAGCGGGGGCTCCTACAATGAGCAGTTCTTC
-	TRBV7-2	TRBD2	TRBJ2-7	CASSLYSLAGMGYEQYF	TGTGCCAGCAGCTTATATAGCCTAGCGGGTATGGGGTACGAGCAGTACTTC
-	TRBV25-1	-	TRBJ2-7	CASSEYDEQYF	TGTGCCAGCAGTGAATACGACGAGCAGTACTTC
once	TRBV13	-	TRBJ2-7	CASSLGLTGSTYEQYF	TGTGCCAGCAGCTTAGGCCTAACAGGGTCAACCTACGAGCAGTACTTC
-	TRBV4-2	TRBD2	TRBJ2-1	CASSSLLAGINEQFF	TGTGCCAGCAGCTCTCTCCTAGCGGGGATCAATGAGCAGTTCTTC
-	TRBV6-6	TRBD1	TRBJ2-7	CASAPGQGHYEQYF	TGTGCCAGCGCCCCGGGACAGGGTCACTACGAGCAGTACTTC
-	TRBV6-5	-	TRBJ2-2	CASRPSPREGELFF	TGTGCCAGCAGACCGTCACCACGGGAAGGGGAGCTGTTTTTT
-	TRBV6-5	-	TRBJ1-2	CASKDWGARDYGYTF	TGTGCCAGTAAGGATTGGGGGGCCCGGGACTATGGCTACACCTTC
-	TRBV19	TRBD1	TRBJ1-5	CASSIGTGGGEPQHF	TGTGCCAGTAGTATAGGGACAGGGGGCGGCGAGCCCCAGCATTTT
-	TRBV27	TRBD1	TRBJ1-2	CASSLSSGTGTSYYGYTF	TGTGCCAGCAGTTTAAGCTCCGGGACAGGGACCTCCTACTATGGCTACACCTTC
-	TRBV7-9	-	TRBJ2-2	CASSLLSGELFF	TGTGCCAGCAGCTTACTGTCCGGGGAGCTGTTTTTT
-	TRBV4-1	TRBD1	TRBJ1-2	CASSPRQGLYTF	TGCGCCAGCAGCCCGCGACAGGGGCTCTACACCTTC
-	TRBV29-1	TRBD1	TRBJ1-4	CSVAGQLNEKLFF	TGCAGCGTTGCGGGACAGCTCAATGAAAAACTGTTTTTT
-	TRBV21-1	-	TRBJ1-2	CASTIGREIGYTF	TGTGCCAGCACCATCGGCAGGGAAATCGGCTACACCTTC
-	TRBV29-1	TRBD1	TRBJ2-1	CSATGDRNEQFF	TGCAGCGCGACAGGGGATCGGAATGAGCAGTTCTTC
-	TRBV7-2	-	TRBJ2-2	CASSLVALPDTGELFF	TGTGCCAGCAGCTTAGTGGCCCTCCCAGACACCGGGGAGCTGTTTTTT
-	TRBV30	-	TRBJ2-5	CAWRYRDTKETQYF	TGTGCCTGGAGGTATCGGGACACAAAAGAGACCCAGTACTTC
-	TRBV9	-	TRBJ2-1	CASSGGASIQGEQFF	TGTGCCAGCAGCGGCGGGGCTAGCATCCAAGGTGAGCAGTTCTTC
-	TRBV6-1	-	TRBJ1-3	CASSEATATGRGDTIYF	TGTGCCAGCAGTGAAGCGACGGCCACGGGCCGAGGAGACACCATATATTTT
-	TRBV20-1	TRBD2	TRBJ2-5	CSASREAEQETQYF	TGCAGTGCTAGTCGGGAGGCGGAACAAGAGACCCAGTACTTC
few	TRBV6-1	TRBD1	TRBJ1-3	CASSEGGQGVGNTIYF	TGTGCCAGCAGTGAAGGTGGACAGGGTGTGGGAAACACCATATATTTT
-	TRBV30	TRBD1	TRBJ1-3	CAWRRDRAGNTIYF	TGTGCCTGGAGAAGGGACAGGGCTGGAAACACCATATATTTT
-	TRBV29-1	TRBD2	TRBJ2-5	CSVRTSGQETQYF	TGCAGCGTTCGGACTAGCGGACAAGAGACCCAGTACTTC
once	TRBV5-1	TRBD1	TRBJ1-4	CASSLGPGQANEKLFF	TGCGCCAGCAGCTTGGGCCCGGGACAGGCTAATGAAAAACTGTTTTTT
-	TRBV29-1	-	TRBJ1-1	CSVEHRRNTEAFF	TGCAGCGTTGAACACAGAAGGAACACTGAAGCTTTCTTT
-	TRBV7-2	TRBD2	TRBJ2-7	CASSFLGTSLYF	TGTGCCAGCAGCTTTTTGGGGACTAGTTTGTACTTC
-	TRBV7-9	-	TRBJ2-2	CASSLQTNTGELFF	TGTGCCAGCAGCTTACAGACAAACACCGGGGAGCTGTTTTTT
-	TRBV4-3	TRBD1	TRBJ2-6	CASSQESTGGWANVLTF	TGCGCCAGCAGCCAAGAGTCGACAGGGGGCTGGGCCAACGTCCTGACTTTC
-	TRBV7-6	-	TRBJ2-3	CASSPPGAGVTDTQYF	TGTGCCAGCAGCCCCCCAGGGGCGGGGGTCACAGATACGCAGTATTTT
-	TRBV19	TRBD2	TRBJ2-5	CASSNGREDETQYF	TGTGCCAGTAGTAACGGGCGGGAGGATGAGACCCAGTACTTC
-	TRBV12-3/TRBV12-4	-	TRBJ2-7	CASLRRGEYEQYF	TGTGCCAGCCTTCGAAGGGGAGAGTACGAGCAGTACTTC
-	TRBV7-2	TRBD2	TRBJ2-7	CASSISGGVMEQYF	TGTGCCAGCAGCATTAGCGGGGGGGTAATGGAGCAGTACTTC
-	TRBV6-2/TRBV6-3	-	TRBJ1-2	CASSLQGNYGYTF	TGTGCCAGCAGTTTACAGGGAAACTATGGCTACACCTTC
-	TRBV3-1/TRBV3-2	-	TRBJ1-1	CASSQVPGNTEAFF	TGTGCCAGCAGCCAAGTCCCCGGCAACACTGAAGCTTTCTTT
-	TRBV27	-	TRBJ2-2	CASSFFYGTGELFF	TGTGCCAGCAGTTTCTTCTATGGGACCGGGGAGCTGTTTTTT
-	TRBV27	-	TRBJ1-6	CASKGSYNSPLHF	TGTGCCAGCAAGGGCTCCTATAATTCACCCCTCCACTTT
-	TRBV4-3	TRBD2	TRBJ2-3	CASSQERTSGRSDTQYF	TGCGCCAGCAGCCAAGAAAGGACTAGCGGGAGGTCGGATACGCAGTATTTT
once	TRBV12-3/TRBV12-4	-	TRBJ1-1	CASSLRGVMAFF	TGTGCCAGCAGTTTAAGGGGTGTTATGGCTTTCTTT
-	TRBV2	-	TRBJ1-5	CASRLPDIAAPQHF	TGTGCCAGCAGACTCCCGGACATCGCGGCGCCCCAGCATTTT
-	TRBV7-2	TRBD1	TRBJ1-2	CASSLSGQLGGYTF	TGTGCCAGCAGCTTATCGGGACAGTTGGGAGGCTACACCTTC
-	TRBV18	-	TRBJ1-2	CASSSDTTRGYTF	TGTGCCAGCTCGTCGGACACTACAAGGGGCTACACCTTC
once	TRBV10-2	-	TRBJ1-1	CASSDPGNTEAFF	TGCGCCAGCAGTGATCCAGGGAACACTGAAGCTTTCTTT
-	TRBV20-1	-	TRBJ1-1	CSASPPGATEAFF	TGCAGTGCTAGTCCCCCGGGGGCGACTGAAGCTTTCTTT
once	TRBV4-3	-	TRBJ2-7	CASSQGTAGSYEQYF	TGCGCCAGCAGCCAGGGGACGGCGGGTTCCTACGAGCAGTACTTC
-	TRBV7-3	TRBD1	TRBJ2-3	CASSLGQRTDTQYF	TGTGCCAGCAGCTTGGGACAGCGCACAGATACGCAGTATTTT
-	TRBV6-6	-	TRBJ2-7	CASRPTQGGDYEQYF	TGTGCCAGCAGACCGACTCAGGGGGGGGACTACGAGCAGTACTTC
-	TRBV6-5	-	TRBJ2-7	CASKKLGYEQYF	TGTGCCAGCAAAAAGCTAGGTTACGAGCAGTACTTC
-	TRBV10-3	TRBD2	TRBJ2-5	CAIRPQIAGDFETQYF	TGTGCCATCCGCCCCCAAATAGCGGGAGATTTCGAGACCCAGTACTTC
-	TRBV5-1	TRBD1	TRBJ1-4	CASSSGTGVEKLFF	TGCGCCAGCAGCTCCGGGACAGGGGTTGAAAAACTGTTTTTT
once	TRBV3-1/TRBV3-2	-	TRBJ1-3	CASSPYGRTGNTIYF	TGTGCCAGCAGCCCCTACGGGCGTACTGGAAACACCATATATTTT